The 22 T cell receptor beta chains listed next were all sequenced from one sample in a study of beta chain features in type 1 diabetes. Of the isolated RNA, all was reverse transcribed, and so the sequenced material was expressed TCRB transcripts. Repertoires were generated with immunoSEQ multiplex PCR, while TCRdb's copy carries only in-frame clones and drops some. The sample shows under 350,000 clones, about 8.5% of them seen only once. The sequencing input was central memory CD4+ T cells from blood. The receptors originated from a woman aged 18-30 years in good health.

This clone was observed a handful of times. The gene calls are TRBV28 and TRBJ2-7, with D possibly matching TRBD2 (7 bases). The ends were cut back, 3 bases at V and 2 bases at J, with 14 bases in the middle. Germline-derived CDR1 and CDR2 are MDHEN and SYDVKM. The CDR3 sequence is 15 residues long. CDR3 DNA: TGTGCCAGCAGTTTCGCGGGGGCCGTCCCCTACGAGCAGTACGTC. Its protein product is CASSFAGAVPYEQYV.

The CDR3 DNA follows: TGTGCCAGCGCGAACAGCTATAACACTGAAGCTTTCTTT. Translating gives CASANSYNTEAFF. This rearrangement joins TRBV11-3 to TRBJ1-1, with D unclear. Per germline, CDR1 SGHNT and CDR2 YENEEA. Trimming cost V 8 bases and J 2 bases, with 12 bases left between them. CDR3 length: 13 amino acids.

In its sample, this clone was seen a few times. The chain is built from TRBV7-9 and TRBJ1-4, with D possibly being TRBD1 (6 bases). Trimming took off 1 base at V and 4 bases at J, with 7 bases between the two ends. Germline V gives CDR1 SEHNR, CDR2 FQNEAQ (reference sequence). The CDR3 runs 14 residues. CDR3 DNA sequence: TGTGCCAGCAGCTTAGGGACAGTTAATGAAAAACTGTTTTTT. This codes for CASSLGTVNEKLFF. The full variable domain, with the rest looked up from reference TRBV7-9 and TRBJ1-4, is DTGVSQNPRHKITKRGQNVTFRCDPISEHNRLYWYRQTLGQGPEFLTYFQNEAQLEKSRLLSDRFSAERPKGSFSTLEIQRTEQGDSAMYLCASSLGTVNEKLFFGSGTQLSVL.

J is TRBJ2-6 and V is TRBV7-3; the match to TRBD2 covers 9 bases. The CDR3 extends over 18 amino acids. Trimming at V came to 5 bases and at J to 0 bases, leaving 8 bases not matched to a gene. Germline values: CDR1 SGHTA, CDR2 FQGTGA. The CDR3 here is CASSHSAGGASGANVLTF. The CDR3 bases are TGTGCCAGCAGCCACTCTGCGGGAGGGGCCTCTGGGGCCAACGTCCTGACTTTC. The full variable domain, with the rest looked up from reference TRBV7-3 and TRBJ2-6, is GAGVSQTPSNKVTEKGKYVELRCDPISGHTALYWYRQSLGQGPEFLIYFQGTGAADDSGLPNDRFFAVRPEGSVSTLKIQRTERGDSAVYLCASSHSAGGASGANVLTFGAGSRLTVL.

This clone was detected only a few times. This chain links TRBV4-1 with TRBJ1-5, with TRBD1 matching 10 bases. The CDR3 is 15 residues long. The germline CDR1 and CDR2 sequences are MGHRA and YSYEKL. V lost 5 bases to trimming and J lost 5 bases; unmatched junction nucleotides: 6. The CDR3 protein is CASSTRDRGDQPQHF. The CDR3 nucleotides are TGCGCCAGCAGCACCCGGGACAGGGGTGATCAGCCCCAGCATTTT.

This clone has more than one count but fewer than ten. This rearrangement joins TRBV6-6 to TRBJ1-2, with no clear D. V was pared by 7 bases and J by 4 bases, with 19 bases between. The CDR3 has 15 residues. Germline V gives CDR1 MNHNY, CDR2 SVGAGI (reference sequence). The CDR3 DNA reads TGTGCCAGCACCCACCGCCCGGAGAGCGGCTATGGCTACACCTTC. Amino acid sequence: CASTHRPESGYGYTF.

This clone was found many times. This rearrangement joins TRBV11-2 to TRBJ2-3; 8 positions agree with TRBD2. Germline V gives CDR1 SGHAT, CDR2 FQNNGV. The CDR3 loop spans 15 amino acids. J was trimmed by 4 bases and V by 5 bases; bases with no gene match: 8. The CDR3 reads CASSLQPGGADTQYF. The DNA of the CDR3 is TGTGCCAGCAGCCTTCAACCGGGAGGGGCAGATACGCAGTATTTT.

This clone showed up many times. V usage is TRBV7-9 and J usage is TRBJ1-3, with D unresolved. This CDR3 has 11 residues. Germline V gene lookup returns CDR1 SEHNR and CDR2 FQNEAQ (reference sequence). The V gene lost 8 bases and the J gene lost 4 bases, with 6 bases spanning the gap. CDR3 sequence (DNA): TGTGCCAGCGGCCGCGGAAACACCATATATTTT. This encodes CASGRGNTIYF.

This clone has a handful of counts. CDR3 amino acids: CASSFPGGNSPLHF. Here the CDR3 DNA reads TGTGCCAGCAGTTTCCCAGGGGGGAATTCACCCCTCCACTTT. V is TRBV28 and J is TRBJ1-6; 7 bases map to TRBD1. The CDR3 extends over 14 amino acids. CDR1 and CDR2 from the germline V gene are MDHEN and SYDVKM. Trimming took 3 bases from V and 7 from J; bases not matched to a gene: 3. The full variable domain, rest sourced from reference TRBV28 and TRBJ1-6, is DVKVTQSSRYLVKRTGEKVFLECVQDMDHENMFWYRQDPGLGLRLIYFSYDVKMKEKGDIPEGYSVSREKKERFSLILESASTNQTSMYLCASSFPGGNSPLHFGNGTRLTVT.

V and J are TRBV7-2 and TRBJ2-5; 12 positions match TRBD1. CDR3 length: 14 amino acids. Losses at the gene ends were 4 bases for V and 5 bases for J; bases not matched to a gene: 2. Germline values: CDR1 SGHTA, CDR2 FQGNSA. The CDR3: CASSSGTGGETQYF. Written as DNA, the CDR3 is TGTGCCAGCAGCTCCGGGACAGGGGGCGAGACCCAGTACTTC.

This clone was picked up a small number of times. The chain links TRBV18 to TRBJ2-5; 8 nucleotides agree with TRBD1. Germline values: CDR1 KGHSH, CDR2 LQKENI. The CDR3 extends over 14 amino acids. V dropped 4 bases and J dropped 2; count of bases not matched to a gene: 3. The CDR3 loop is CASSLRTGQETQYF. In nucleotides, the CDR3 is TGTGCCAGCTCACTAAGGACAGGGCAAGAGACCCAGTACTTC.

In this sample, this clone turned up a few times. The chain joins TRBV6-6 to TRBJ2-5; 7 nucleotides agree with TRBD1. The CDR3 totals 15 residues. CDR1 MNHNY and CDR2 SVGAGI come from the germline V gene (reference sequence). The V segment lost 5 bases and the J segment 0 bases; nucleotides outside the gene matches: 6. The DNA for the CDR3 is TGTGCCAGCAGTCCCACGGACAGGAACCAAGAGACCCAGTACTTC. This sequence encodes CASSPTDRNQETQYF.

The V gene is TRBV6-6, the J gene TRBJ2-1; TRBD2 matches at 13 bases. The V segment lost 5 bases and the J segment 10 bases; nucleotides outside the gene matches: 8. CDR1 is MNHNY, CDR2 SVGAGI, per germline (reference sequence). This CDR3 region has 15 residues. This CDR3 reads CASSPGLAGIGEQFF. CDR3 nucleotides: TGTGCCAGCAGTCCGGGACTAGCGGGAATCGGGGAGCAGTTCTTC.

This clone was counted ten times or more. This chain joins TRBV4-2 and TRBJ2-4, with D possibly matching TRBD2 (7 bases). Germline CDR1 reads LGHNA; CDR2 reads YNFKEQ. The CDR3 sequence is 17 residues long. The V end lost 0 bases, the J end lost 1 base, and 13 bases lay between the germline ends. CDR3 nucleotide sequence: TGTGCCAGCAGCCAAGATGGGGGGGGCCCCGCCAAAAACATTCAGTACTTC. Its translation is CASSQDGGGPAKNIQYF.

This clone was seen only a few times. The J gene is TRBJ2-3, the V gene TRBV27; 7 nucleotides agree with TRBD2. In germline, CDR1 is MNHEY, CDR2 SMNVEV (reference sequence). The CDR3 length is 16 residues. Trimming at V came to 5 bases and at J to 1 base, leaving 9 bases not matched to a gene. CDR3 loop: CASSIASGTRTDTQYF. CDR3 DNA sequence: TGTGCCAGCAGTATCGCTAGCGGCACACGCACAGATACGCAGTATTTT.

This clone was seen a handful of times. This chain links TRBV7-2 with TRBJ1-4; D call uncertain. Germline values: CDR1 SGHTA, CDR2 FQGNSA. V lost 5 bases and J 9 bases, leaving 16 bases between the germline ends. The CDR3 sequence is 14 residues long. The CDR3 region has the DNA TGTGCCAGCAGCACCTCGGCCCAACGGCAAAAACTGTTTTTT. It yields the protein CASSTSAQRQKLFF.

This clone showed up just a few times. The chain has TRBV27 and TRBJ1-3, with D unclear. From germline, CDR1 is MNHEY and CDR2 SMNVEV (reference sequence). CDR3 length: 14 residues. V shed 4 bases and J shed 4 bases, with 11 bases lying between them. The CDR3 coding sequence is TGTGCCAGCAGTTCTGGCTATCGGGGAAACACCATATATTTT. It encodes CASSSGYRGNTIYF.

This clone was counted ten times or more. This chain joins TRBV7-2 and TRBJ2-7; D not certain. This CDR3 has 15 residues. V was shortened by 0 bases and J by 0 bases, with 9 bases between the two germline ends. Germline values: CDR1 SGHTA, CDR2 FQGNSA. The CDR3 here is CASSLAPYSSYEQYF. DNA for the CDR3: TGTGCCAGCAGCTTAGCCCCGTACAGCTCCTACGAGCAGTACTTC.

This clone has ten or more counts. V is TRBV15 and J is TRBJ2-1; 9 positions match TRBD2. V was clipped by 1 base and J by 8 bases; unmatched bases: 6. The CDR3 runs to 15 residues. CDR1 and CDR2 (germline): LNHNV, YYDKDF (reference sequence). CDR3 sequence: CATSRVAGEGDEQFF. CDR3 nucleotide sequence: TGTGCCACCAGCAGAGTAGCGGGAGAAGGCGATGAGCAGTTCTTC.

This chain links TRBV10-3 with TRBJ2-7; D unclear. The germline CDR1 and CDR2 sequences are ENHRY and SYGVKD. The CDR3 has 13 amino acids. V was pared by 6 bases and J by 0 bases, with 9 bases between. CDR3 in amino acids: CAIRPAGSYEQYV. CDR3 bases: TGTGCCATCAGGCCTGCCGGCTCCTACGAGCAGTACGTC.

There are a few counts of this clone. Other DNA sequences within the sample encode an identical CDR3. The chain employs TRBV28 and TRBJ2-2; D not certain. The ends were cut back, 4 bases at V and 1 base at J, with 4 bases in the middle. Germline V CDR1 and CDR2: MDHEN, SYDVKM. This CDR3 region has 13 residues. The CDR3 protein is CASSSRNTGELFF. CDR3 sequence (DNA): TGTGCCAGCAGTTCCCGGAACACCGGGGAGCTGTTTTTT.

This clone was recorded once. The chain carries TRBV6-1 and TRBJ2-7, with D perhaps TRBD1 (6 bases). The V gene's germline CDR1 is MNHNS and CDR2 SASEGT. V lost 4 bases and J 6 bases, leaving 19 bases between the germline ends. There are 15 residues in the CDR3. CDR3 sequence reads: CASSGWGQARSEQYF. CDR3 bases: TGTGCCAGCAGTGGCTGGGGGCAGGCTCGTAGCGAGCAGTACTTC.